The subject of this entry is one T cell receptor (beta chain). This record belongs to a study of neoadjuvant nivolumab and ipilimumab in lung cancer. The germline V gene has CDR1 SGHNT and CDR2 YYREEE (reference sequence). CDR3 length equals 13 residues. V dropped 0 bases and J dropped 2 bases, with 6 bases sitting between them. Method: immunoSEQ multiplex PCR; TCRdb's copy keeps in-frame clones and lacks some. The sample contains about 7,000 clones, approximately 83% of which appear only once. This chain uses TRBV5-4 with TRBJ2-7; the D is unclear. Sequenced here: tumor tissue, sampled after neoadjuvant nivolumab, alone or with ipilimumab, at or shortly before surgery. The origin of this receptor is an adult with non-small cell lung cancer. Here the CDR3 reads CASSLDPTYEQYF. The CDR3 bases are TGTGCCAGCAGCTTGGACCCGACCTACGAGCAGTACTTC.